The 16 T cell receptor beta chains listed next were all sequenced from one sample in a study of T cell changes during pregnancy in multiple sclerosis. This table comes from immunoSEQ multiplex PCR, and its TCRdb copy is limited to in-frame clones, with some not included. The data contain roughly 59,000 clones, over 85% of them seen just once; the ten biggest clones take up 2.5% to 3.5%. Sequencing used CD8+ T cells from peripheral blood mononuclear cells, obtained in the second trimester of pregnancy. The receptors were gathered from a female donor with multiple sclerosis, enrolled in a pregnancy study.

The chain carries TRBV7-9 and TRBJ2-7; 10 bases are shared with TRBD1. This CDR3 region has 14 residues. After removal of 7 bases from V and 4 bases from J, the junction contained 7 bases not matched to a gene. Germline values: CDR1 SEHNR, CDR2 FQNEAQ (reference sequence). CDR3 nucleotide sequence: TGTGCCAGCATCGACGGACAGGGGGGGTACGAGCAGTACTTC. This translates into CASIDGQGGYEQYF.

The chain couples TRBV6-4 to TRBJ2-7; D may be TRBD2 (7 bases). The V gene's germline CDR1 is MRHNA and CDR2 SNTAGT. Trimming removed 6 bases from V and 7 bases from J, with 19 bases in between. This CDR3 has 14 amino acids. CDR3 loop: CASSLEEGEGEQYF. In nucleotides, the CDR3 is TGTGCCAGCAGCCTGGAGGAGGGGGAGGGGGAGCAGTACTTC.

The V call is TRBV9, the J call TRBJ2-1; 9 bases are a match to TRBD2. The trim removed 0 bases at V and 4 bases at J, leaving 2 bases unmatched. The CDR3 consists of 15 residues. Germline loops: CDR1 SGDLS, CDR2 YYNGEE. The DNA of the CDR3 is TGTGCCAGCAGCGTAGGAGCGGGAGGTTACAATGAGCAGTTCTTC. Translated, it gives CASSVGAGGYNEQFF.

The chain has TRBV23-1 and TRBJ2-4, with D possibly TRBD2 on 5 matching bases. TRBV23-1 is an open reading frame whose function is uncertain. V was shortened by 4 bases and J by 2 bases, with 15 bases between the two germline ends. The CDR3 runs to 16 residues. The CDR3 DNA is TGCGCCAGCAGTCCCCCCATGGGAGAAACCAAAAACATTCAGTACTTC. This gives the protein CASSPPMGETKNIQYF.

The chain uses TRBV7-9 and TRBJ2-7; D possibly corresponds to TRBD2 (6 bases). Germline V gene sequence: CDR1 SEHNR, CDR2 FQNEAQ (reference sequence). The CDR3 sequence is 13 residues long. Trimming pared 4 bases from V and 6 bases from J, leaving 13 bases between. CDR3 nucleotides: TGTGCCAGCAGCTCTCCCTTGGGAGGCGAGCAGTACTTC. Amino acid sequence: CASSSPLGGEQYF.

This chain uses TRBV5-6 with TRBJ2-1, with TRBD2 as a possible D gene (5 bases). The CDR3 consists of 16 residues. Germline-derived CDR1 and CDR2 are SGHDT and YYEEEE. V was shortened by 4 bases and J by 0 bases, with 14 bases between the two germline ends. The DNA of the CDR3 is TGTGCCAGCAGCGGGGATTCGAGGGACTCCTACAATGAGCAGTTCTTC. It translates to CASSGDSRDSYNEQFF.

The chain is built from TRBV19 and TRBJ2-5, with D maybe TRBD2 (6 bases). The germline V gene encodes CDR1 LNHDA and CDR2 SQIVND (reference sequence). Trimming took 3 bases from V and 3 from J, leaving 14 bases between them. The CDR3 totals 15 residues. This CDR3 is CASSIGGMREETQYF. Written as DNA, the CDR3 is TGTGCCAGTAGTATCGGGGGTATGAGGGAAGAGACCCAGTACTTC. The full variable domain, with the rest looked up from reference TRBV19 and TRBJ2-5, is DGGITQSPKYLFRKEGQNVTLSCEQNLNHDAMYWYRQDPGQGLRLIYYSQIVNDFQKGDIAEGYSVSREKKESFPLTVTSAQKNPTAFYLCASSIGGMREETQYFGPGTRLLVL.

Written as DNA, the CDR3 is TGTGCCAGCAGCCAAGGGACAGTCTCCTACGAGCAGTACTTC. It is translated as CASSQGTVSYEQYF. The chain combines TRBV7-6 with TRBJ2-7; 7 bases are a match to TRBD1. CDR1 and CDR2 (germline): SGHVS, FNYEAQ. The CDR3 sequence is 14 residues long. Losses at the gene ends were 5 bases for V and 0 bases for J; bases not matched to a gene: 4.

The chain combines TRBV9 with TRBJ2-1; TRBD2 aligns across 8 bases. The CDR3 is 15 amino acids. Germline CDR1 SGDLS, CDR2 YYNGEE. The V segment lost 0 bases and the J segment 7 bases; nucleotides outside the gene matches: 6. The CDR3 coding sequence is TGTGCCAGCAGCGTAGCGGGGGGGCGCGATAATGAGCAGTTCTTC. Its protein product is CASSVAGGRDNEQFF.

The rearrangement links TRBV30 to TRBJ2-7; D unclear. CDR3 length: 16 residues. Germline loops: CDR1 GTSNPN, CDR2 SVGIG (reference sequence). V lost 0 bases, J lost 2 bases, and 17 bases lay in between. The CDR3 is CAWSVRAGLVAYEQYF. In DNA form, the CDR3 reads TGTGCCTGGAGTGTACGAGCAGGTCTCGTCGCCTACGAGCAGTACTTC.

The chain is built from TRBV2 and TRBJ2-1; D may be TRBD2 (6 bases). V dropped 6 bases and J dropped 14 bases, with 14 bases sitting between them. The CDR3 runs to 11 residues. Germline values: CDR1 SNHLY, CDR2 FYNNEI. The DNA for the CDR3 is TGTGCCAGCAGAGGGTTCGGGAGAGAGTTCTTC. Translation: CASRGFGREFF.

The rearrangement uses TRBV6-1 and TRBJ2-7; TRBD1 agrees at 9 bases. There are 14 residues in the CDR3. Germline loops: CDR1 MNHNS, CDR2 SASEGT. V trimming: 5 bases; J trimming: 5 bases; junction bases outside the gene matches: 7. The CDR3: CASSFQDRGNEQYF. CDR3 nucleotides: TGTGCCAGCAGTTTCCAGGACAGGGGCAACGAGCAGTACTTC.

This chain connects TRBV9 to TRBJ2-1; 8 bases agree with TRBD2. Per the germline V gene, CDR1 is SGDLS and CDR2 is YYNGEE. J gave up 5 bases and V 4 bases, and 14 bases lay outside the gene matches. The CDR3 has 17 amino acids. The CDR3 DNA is TGTGCCAGCAGCCAACTCCGGCGGACTAGCCTCAACAATGAGCAGTTCTTC. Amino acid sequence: CASSQLRRTSLNNEQFF.

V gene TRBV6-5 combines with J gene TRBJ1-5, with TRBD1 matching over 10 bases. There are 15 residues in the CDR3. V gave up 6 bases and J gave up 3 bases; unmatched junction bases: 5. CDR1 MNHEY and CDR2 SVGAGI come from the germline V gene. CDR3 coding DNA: TGTGCCAGCAGCCCCGGACAGGGGGTCAATCAGCCCCAGCATTTT. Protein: CASSPGQGVNQPQHF.

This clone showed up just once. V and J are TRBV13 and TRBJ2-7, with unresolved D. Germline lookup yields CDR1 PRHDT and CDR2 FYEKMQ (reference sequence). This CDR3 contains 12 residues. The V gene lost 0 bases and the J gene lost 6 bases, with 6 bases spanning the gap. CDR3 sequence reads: CASSLGRGEQYF. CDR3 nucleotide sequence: TGTGCCAGCAGCTTAGGGCGAGGCGAGCAGTACTTC.

The chain's CDR3 is CASSQGYRGSYEQFF. The CDR3 DNA reads as TGTGCCAGCAGTCAAGGGTACAGGGGGAGTTATGAGCAGTTCTTC. V is TRBV6-1 and J is TRBJ2-1; TRBD1 aligns across 8 bases. The CDR3 runs to 15 residues. The germline gives CDR1 MNHNS, CDR2 SASEGT. The trim removed 5 bases at V and 8 bases at J, leaving 11 bases unmatched.